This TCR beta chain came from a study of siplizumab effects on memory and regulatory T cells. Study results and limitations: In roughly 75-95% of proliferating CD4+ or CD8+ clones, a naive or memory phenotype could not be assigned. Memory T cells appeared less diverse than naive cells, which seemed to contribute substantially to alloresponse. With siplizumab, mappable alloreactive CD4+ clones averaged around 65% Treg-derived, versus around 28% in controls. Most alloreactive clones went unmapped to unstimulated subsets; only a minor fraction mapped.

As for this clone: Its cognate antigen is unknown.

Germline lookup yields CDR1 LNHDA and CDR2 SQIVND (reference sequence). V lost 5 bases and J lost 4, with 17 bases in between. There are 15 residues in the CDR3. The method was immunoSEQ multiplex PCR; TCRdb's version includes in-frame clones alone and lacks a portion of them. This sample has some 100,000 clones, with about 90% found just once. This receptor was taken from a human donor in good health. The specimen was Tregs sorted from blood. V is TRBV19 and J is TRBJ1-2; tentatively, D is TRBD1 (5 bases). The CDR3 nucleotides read TGTGCCAGTAGTCCCTCAGGAACAGGCCGCTATGGCTACACCTTC. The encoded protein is CASSPSGTGRYGYTF.